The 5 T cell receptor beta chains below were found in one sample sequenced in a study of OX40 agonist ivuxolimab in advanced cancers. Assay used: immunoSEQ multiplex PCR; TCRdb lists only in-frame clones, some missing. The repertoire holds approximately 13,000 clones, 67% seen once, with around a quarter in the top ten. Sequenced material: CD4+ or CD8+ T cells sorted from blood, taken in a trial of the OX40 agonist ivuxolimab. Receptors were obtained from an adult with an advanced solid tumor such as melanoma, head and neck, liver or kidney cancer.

CDR3 amino acids: CAWSVGGAADTQYF. The CDR3 coding sequence is TGTGCCTGGTCAGTCGGGGGGGCCGCAGATACGCAGTATTTT. The V and J genes are TRBV30 and TRBJ2-3; TRBD2 matches 8 bases. J lost 4 bases, V lost 5 bases, and 8 bases had no gene match. The CDR3 is 14 residues long. Germline CDR1 GTSNPN, CDR2 SVGIG (reference sequence).

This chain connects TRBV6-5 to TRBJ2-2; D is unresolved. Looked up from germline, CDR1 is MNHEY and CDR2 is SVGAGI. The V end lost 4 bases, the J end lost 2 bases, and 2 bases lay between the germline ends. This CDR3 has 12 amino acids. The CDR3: CASSSNTGELFF. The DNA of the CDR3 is TGTGCCAGCAGTTCAAACACCGGGGAGCTGTTTTTT.

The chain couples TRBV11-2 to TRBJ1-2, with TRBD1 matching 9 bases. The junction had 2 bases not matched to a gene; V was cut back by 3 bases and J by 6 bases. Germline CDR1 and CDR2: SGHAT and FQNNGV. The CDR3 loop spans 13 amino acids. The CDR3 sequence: CASSLGQGDGYTF. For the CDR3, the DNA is TGTGCCAGCAGCTTGGGACAGGGAGATGGCTACACCTTC.

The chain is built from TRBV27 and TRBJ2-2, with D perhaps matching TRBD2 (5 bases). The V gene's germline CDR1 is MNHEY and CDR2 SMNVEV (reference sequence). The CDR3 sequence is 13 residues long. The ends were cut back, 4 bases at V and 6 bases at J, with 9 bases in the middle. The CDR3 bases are TGTGCCAGCAGTTGGAGGCGGGCCGGGGAGCTGTTTTTT. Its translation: CASSWRRAGELFF.

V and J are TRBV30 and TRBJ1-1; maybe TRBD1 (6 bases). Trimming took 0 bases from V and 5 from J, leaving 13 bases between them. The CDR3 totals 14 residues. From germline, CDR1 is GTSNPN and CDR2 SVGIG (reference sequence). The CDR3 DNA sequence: TGTGCCTGGAGTGTGGGGGCGCGAGGAACTGAAGCTTTCTTT. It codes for CAWSVGARGTEAFF.